One sample yielded the 14 T cell receptor beta chains listed below, sequenced in a study of beta chain features in type 1 diabetes. Reverse transcription of all isolated RNA meant that expressed TCRB transcripts were sequenced. The protocol was immunoSEQ multiplex PCR, while the TCRdb copy is restricted to in-frame clones and leaves out a portion. The sample includes a few hundred thousand clones, approximately 15% seen only once; the top ten take over 5%. Input material: central memory CD4+ T cells from blood. The receptors stem from a man aged 25 to 45 in good health.

V gene TRBV7-8 combines with J gene TRBJ2-1; D gene uncertain. Trimming stripped 5 bases from V and 5 bases from J, with 16 bases between. Germline V gene lookup returns CDR1 SGHVS and CDR2 FQNEAQ. The CDR3 loop spans 15 amino acids. DNA for the CDR3: TGTGCCAGCAGCCCGGCCGAAAAATGGGACAATGAGCAGTTCTTC. Translated, it gives CASSPAEKWDNEQFF.

There are many counts of this clone. The sample has other DNA sequences that encode this CDR3 too. This sequence joins TRBV18 and TRBJ1-3; D uncertain. The V end was cut by 6 bases, the J end by 0 bases, with 6 bases between. Per the germline V gene, CDR1 is KGHSH and CDR2 is LQKENI. This CDR3 spans 13 amino acids. CDR3 region: CASSSNSGNTIYF. CDR3 coding DNA: TGTGCCAGCTCGTCGAACTCTGGAAACACCATATATTTT. Filled out from reference TRBV18 and TRBJ1-3, the complete variable domain reads NAGVMQNPRHLVRRRGQEARLRCSPMKGHSHVYWYRQLPEEGLKFMVYLQKENIIDESGMPKERFSAEFPKEGPSILRIQQVVRGDSAAYFCASSSNSGNTIYFGEGSWLTVV.

This clone was observed a few times. The chain recombines TRBV5-1 with TRBJ1-1; D ambiguous. This CDR3 contains 13 residues. V lost 3 bases and J lost 0, with 6 bases in between. Germline CDR1 reads SGHRS; CDR2 reads YFSETQ. CDR3 protein: CASSSYMNTEAFF. The DNA of the CDR3 is TGCGCCAGCAGCTCATACATGAACACTGAAGCTTTCTTT.

Written as DNA, the CDR3 is TGTGCCAGTAGTAATAGGACGAACACTGAAGCTTTCTTT. Protein sequence: CASSNRTNTEAFF. The V call is TRBV19, the J call TRBJ1-1; no definite D call. V lost 4 bases, J lost 1 base, and 7 bases lay in between. This CDR3 is 13 amino acids long. Germline V CDR1 and CDR2: LNHDA, SQIVND (reference sequence).

This chain uses TRBV13 with TRBJ2-7; possibly TRBD1 for D (7 bases). The CDR3 spans 13 residues. Germline CDR1 PRHDT, CDR2 FYEKMQ (reference sequence). V was shortened by 6 bases and J by 5 bases, with 14 bases between the two germline ends. The CDR3 here is CASSRAGQNEQYV. The CDR3 nucleotides read TGTGCCAGCAGTCGCGCGGGACAGAACGAGCAGTACGTC.

This clone was picked up a small number of times. The rearrangement uses TRBV7-2 and TRBJ2-5; 7 positions agree with TRBD1. Germline CDR1 SGHTA, CDR2 FQGNSA. The CDR3 sequence is 13 residues long. V shed 5 bases and J 5 bases; nucleotides not matched to a gene: 5. The CDR3 sequence is CASSKTGSETQYF. The CDR3 nucleotides are TGTGCCAGCAGCAAGACAGGGTCGGAGACCCAGTACTTC.

This clone came up a few times. This chain uses TRBV4-1 with TRBJ1-5; D gene unclear. Germline CDR1 reads MGHRA; CDR2 reads YSYEKL. V dropped 1 base and J dropped 5 bases, with 9 bases sitting between them. CDR3 length: 14 residues. CDR3 coding DNA: TGCGCCAGCAGCCAAGGAGGGTTTGATCAGCCCCAGCATTTT. Its translation: CASSQGGFDQPQHF.

This clone has just a few counts. This sequence joins TRBV30 and TRBJ1-2; D remains ambiguous. V lost 5 bases, J lost 7 bases, and 14 bases lay in between. The CDR3 extends over 12 amino acids. Germline values: CDR1 GTSNPN, CDR2 SVGIG (reference sequence). The CDR3 sequence: CAWSRIWGGYTF. The CDR3 region has the DNA TGTGCCTGGTCACGGATCTGGGGTGGCTACACCTTC.

The chain links TRBV5-5 to TRBJ1-4, with a possible D match to TRBD1 (5 bases). There are 16 residues in the CDR3. The germline V gene has CDR1 SGHKS and CDR2 YYEKEE (reference sequence). V was shortened by 4 bases and J by 7 bases, with 20 bases between the two germline ends. CDR3 bases: TGTGCCAGCAGCATTGGACCCTCCAGGGAGACTGAAAAACTGTTTTTT. Its translation: CASSIGPSRETEKLFF.

This sequence joins TRBV19 and TRBJ2-5; D ambiguous. The CDR3 length is 12 residues. Germline loops: CDR1 LNHDA, CDR2 SQIVND (reference sequence). Trimming took 5 bases from V and 4 from J, leaving 8 bases between them. CDR3 region: CASSDRSETQYF. CDR3 DNA: TGTGCCAGTAGTGATCGGTCAGAGACCCAGTACTTC.

This clone was seen at least ten times. V and J are TRBV2 and TRBJ1-6; D unresolved. CDR3 length: 13 residues. CDR1 SNHLY and CDR2 FYNNEI come from the germline V gene. V was shortened by 7 bases and J by 10 bases, with 14 bases between the two germline ends. CDR3 loop: CASIMEVGSPLHF. In nucleotides, the CDR3 is TGTGCCAGCATCATGGAGGTCGGGTCACCCCTCCACTTT.

This clone was counted many times. The chain carries TRBV27 and TRBJ1-6, with D possibly TRBD1 on 5 matching bases. The CDR3 covers 15 residues. V lost 5 bases and J lost 5, with 13 bases in between. Germline CDR1 and CDR2: MNHEY and SMNVEV (reference sequence). CDR3 protein: CASSPRDGNNSPLHF. CDR3 in DNA: TGTGCCAGCAGTCCCCGGGACGGAAATAATTCACCCCTCCACTTT.

This clone was seen a handful of times. Here the CDR3 reads CASSPSGEGVSPLHF. The CDR3 DNA sequence: TGTGCCAGCAGCCCTTCGGGGGAGGGGGTTTCACCCCTCCACTTT. The V and J genes are TRBV7-9 and TRBJ1-6; D might be TRBD1 (6 bases). The germline gives CDR1 SEHNR, CDR2 FQNEAQ (reference sequence). Trimming shortened V by 5 bases and J by 9 bases, and 17 bases separated the two germline ends. The CDR3 is 15 amino acids.

This chain links TRBV7-9 with TRBJ2-1; 12 bases match TRBD2. This CDR3 has 13 residues. V shed 1 base, J shed 16 bases, and the junction held 5 bases outside the gene matches. Germline loops: CDR1 SEHNR, CDR2 FQNEAQ (reference sequence). The DNA for the CDR3 is TGTGCCAGCAGCTTAGGACTAGCGGGAGTCTGTTTCTTC. Amino acid sequence: CASSLGLAGVCFF.